This T cell receptor (beta chain) was documented in a study of radiotherapy plus CTLA-4 blockade in lung cancer listed by TCRdb under 2018. As for the study more broadly: Among the enrolled patients, under 20% had an objective response, and 31% reached disease control. The research as a whole found: After treatment with radiotherapy and ipilimumab, TCR clones that came from tumors expanded in the peripheral blood. Early dynamic changes in blood T cell clones, together with increased serum interferon-beta after radiation, were reported as the strongest predictors of response.

Libraries were constructed by the immunoSEQ multiplex PCR assay. This immuneACCESS table, as held by TCRdb, lists in-frame sequences with V and J called but not all clones. Of the missing ones, under half trace to an unresolved V gene in checked studies; the others have no known cause. In this sample the table shows tens of thousands of clones, 77% of which occur a single time. The ten top clones hold approximately 4% of the sample. Via the germline V gene, CDR1 is SGHDT and CDR2 YYEEEE. V drops 7 bases and J drops 4 bases, leaving 14 bases in between. The CDR3 sequence holds 13 residues, the cysteine and phenylalanine included. Solely the CDR3 DNA is kept, with 39 bases framed from the first base. Regarding this clone: Its antigen is unknown. The input lacks base qualities; no much larger clone sits a single base away.

The study evaluated CTLA-4 blockade (ipilimumab) given together with focal radiation therapy in patients who had chemo-refractory metastatic non-small-cell lung cancer. Here the sequenced sample was peripheral blood, taken from a patient treated with radiotherapy plus ipilimumab. The chain links TRBV5-6 with TRBJ2-5; the D gene could be TRBD1 or TRBD2, each one agreeing over 5 bases. The TCR comes from a human donor with non-small cell lung cancer who had a complete response to radiotherapy plus ipilimumab. The nucleotide sequence is given as TGTGCCAGCGTCCCGGCAGGGACAGAGACCCAGTACTTC. Its protein product is CASVPAGTETQYF. The CDR3 plus the reference TRBV5-6 and TRBJ2-5 genes for the other parts give the full variable domain: DAGVTQSPTHLIKTRGQQVTLRCSPKSGHDTVSWYQQALGQGPQFIFQYYEEEERQRGNFPDRFSGHQFPNYSSELNVNALLLGDSALYLCASVPAGTETQYFGPGTRLLVL.